This record covers a single TCR beta chain. What it recognizes is unknown. The data belong to a study of T cell repertoires in cytomegalovirus infection. Study-wide context: CMV infection plus the matching HLA type was flagged by public TCR beta signatures. Study-wide points: Across the ex vivo response, the dominant clonotypes were HLA-C-restricted CMV-specific TCR beta clonotypes. Of the TCR beta families, the public ones yielded a cumulative frequency that identified carriers of CMV plus the relevant HLA.

TCRdb reprocessed the reads via MiXCR and lists one record per CDR3 protein. The table records 650,000 to 900,000 distinct CDR3 sequences, approximately 30% of them present only once. The sequences come from cultured CD8+ T cells from PBMCs, collected from culture after CMV antigen stimulation. This TCR derives from a human donor in good health (CMV status not recorded). Some clones in this sample may be carry-over from other donors' samples.

The CDR3 coding sequence is TGCAGCGTTACAGGGGAAGGGTCCTACAATGAGCAGTTCTTC. Translated: CSVTGEGSYNEQFF. The genes are TRBV29-1 and TRBJ2-1, with TRBD1 matching 7 bases. The CDR3 spans 14 residues. The trim removed 5 bases at V and 1 base at J, leaving 5 bases unmatched. CDR1 is SQVTM and CDR2 is ANQGSEA in the germline V gene.